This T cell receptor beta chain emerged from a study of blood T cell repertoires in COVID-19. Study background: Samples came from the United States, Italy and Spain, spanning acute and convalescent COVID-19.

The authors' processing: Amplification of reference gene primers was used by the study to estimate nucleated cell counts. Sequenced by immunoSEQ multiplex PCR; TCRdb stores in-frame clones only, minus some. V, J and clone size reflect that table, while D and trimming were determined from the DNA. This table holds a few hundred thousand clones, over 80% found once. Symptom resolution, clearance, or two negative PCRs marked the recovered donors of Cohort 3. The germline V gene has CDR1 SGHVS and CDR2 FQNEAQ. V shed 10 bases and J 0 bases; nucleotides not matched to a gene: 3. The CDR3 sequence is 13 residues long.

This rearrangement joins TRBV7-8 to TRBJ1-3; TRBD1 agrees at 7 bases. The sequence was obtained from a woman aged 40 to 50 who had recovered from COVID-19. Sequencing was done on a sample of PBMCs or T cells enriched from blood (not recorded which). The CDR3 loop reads CATGTDSGNTIYF. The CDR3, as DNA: TGTGCCACCGGGACAGACTCTGGAAACACCATATATTTT.